These T cell receptor beta chains were read from a single sample in a study of PD-1 blockade in classical Hodgkin lymphoma. Clones were sequenced by immunoSEQ multiplex PCR, and TCRdb holds only the in-frame ones, with some missing. This table has approximately 3,000 clones, over 70% appearing once. Material: CD8+ T cells from blood. The receptors stem from a human donor with classical Hodgkin lymphoma. CDR3s include the opening cysteine and the closing phenylalanine or tryptophan. D genes are given only for firm matches. Clone size is not always given. Where it is, it says once, few, many or a class for expanded clones.

>once|TRBV27|TRBD2|TRBJ2-7
CASSSWGGYEQYF
TGTGCCAGCAGTTCTTGGGGGGGCTACGAGCAGTACTTC
>.|TRBV5-1|.|TRBJ1-1
CASSLHTIGVTEAFF
TGCGCCAGCAGCCTCCACACGATCGGGGTCACTGAAGCTTTCTTT
>.|TRBV7-2|.|TRBJ2-5
CASSFWRAGGGETQYF
TGTGCCAGCAGCTTCTGGCGGGCAGGGGGGGGAGAGACCCAGTACTTC
>few|TRBV7-7|TRBD1|TRBJ2-2
CASSPIRVDRVMVTGELFF
TGTGCCAGCAGCCCTATCCGGGTGGACAGGGTTATGGTCACCGGGGAGCTGTTTTTT
>.|TRBV15|.|TRBJ2-2
CATSDQDRLLSNTGELFF
TGTGCCACCAGCGACCAAGACAGACTCCTCTCGAACACCGGGGAGCTGTTTTTT
>.|TRBV6-1|TRBD2|TRBJ2-1
CASSLLAGSYNEQFF
TGTGCCAGCAGTTTACTAGCGGGATCCTACAATGAGCAGTTCTTC
>.|TRBV7-2|TRBD1|TRBJ1-2
CASSLVQGAQGYTF
TGTGCCAGCAGCTTAGTACAGGGGGCGCAGGGCTACACCTTC
>.|TRBV28|TRBD1|TRBJ2-1
CASSLGTVIYNEQFF
TGTGCCAGCAGTTTAGGGACAGTTATCTACAATGAGCAGTTCTTC
>.|TRBV7-6|.|TRBJ2-6
CASSFAPGPSGANVLTF
TGTGCCAGCAGCTTTGCCCCGGGACCGTCTGGGGCCAACGTCCTGACTTTC
>.|TRBV4-2|.|TRBJ1-3
CASSSNKEFSGNTIYF
TGTGCCAGCAGCTCCAACAAAGAGTTCTCTGGAAACACCATATATTTT
>.|TRBV9|TRBD2|TRBJ2-7
CASSVGSGSGAYEQYF
TGTGCCAGCAGCGTAGGAAGCGGGAGTGGGGCCTACGAGCAGTACTTC
>.|TRBV27|.|TRBJ1-1
CASSLSGGLNTEAFF
TGTGCCAGCAGTTTATCGGGAGGTTTGAACACTGAAGCTTTCTTT